One and the same sample provided the 3 T cell receptor beta chains below, sequenced in a study of blood T cell repertoires in COVID-19. Only in-frame clones appear in the TCRdb table, and some are missing; sequencing was by immunoSEQ multiplex PCR. The data show about 84,000 clones, with roughly 77% seen just once and around 5.8% held by the top ten. The sequenced sample consisted of peripheral blood. The source of these receptors is a man in his fifties or sixties with active or convalescent COVID-19.

The gene calls are TRBV11-3 and TRBJ1-1; the D is unclear. The CDR3 totals 13 residues. Germline loops: CDR1 SGHNT, CDR2 YENEEA. Trimming left V 1 base short and J 3 bases short, with 6 bases between. This chain's CDR3 is CASSLGADTEAFF. DNA of the CDR3: TGTGCCAGCAGCTTAGGTGCGGACACTGAAGCTTTCTTT.

This clone showed up just a few times. The genes are TRBV12-3 or TRBV12-4 and TRBJ2-5; 8 positions agree with TRBD1. This CDR3 is 13 amino acids long. With V trimmed by 6 bases and J by 3 bases, 3 bases remained unmatched. The CDR3, as DNA: TGTGCCAGCAGGAAGACAGGGGAAGAGACCCAGTACTTC. It is translated as CASRKTGEETQYF.

The table lists this clone with many counts. The chain carries TRBV19 and TRBJ1-1; D may be TRBD1 (6 bases). Trimming shortened V by 2 bases and J by 10 bases, and 11 bases separated the two germline ends. This CDR3 comprises 12 residues. Germline values: CDR1 LNHDA, CDR2 SQIVND (reference sequence). The CDR3 loop is CASSITGNRAFF. The CDR3 bases are TGTGCCAGTAGTATAACAGGGAACAGAGCTTTCTTT.